The 12 T cell receptor beta chains below all came from one sample that was sequenced in a study of shared clonotypes between healthy human individuals. The method was immunoSEQ multiplex PCR; TCRdb's version includes in-frame clones alone and lacks a portion of them. The table has 950,000 to 1,300,000 clones, around four fifths seen once; the top ten hold about 1.5%. Sequencing used memory CD4+ T cells sorted from blood. Subset given: CD45RA-negative fraction. These receptors were taken from a man between 18 and 35 years old in good health.

The chain is built from TRBV28 and TRBJ1-2; 10 bases align to TRBD1. The CDR3 length is 13 residues. Germline CDR1 MDHEN, CDR2 SYDVKM. With 5 bases clipped from V and 7 bases from J, the junction kept 4 bases outside the gene matches. The CDR3 loop is CASSLRQGAGYTF. CDR3 DNA sequence: TGTGCCAGCAGTCTTAGACAGGGGGCTGGCTACACCTTC.

CDR3 region: CASSQGTPNTEAFF. Written as DNA, the CDR3 is TGTGCCAGCAGCCAAGGGACACCGAACACTGAAGCTTTCTTT. The V and J genes are TRBV7-3 and TRBJ1-1; tentative D call: TRBD1 (6 bases). The CDR3 is 14 residues long. Germline V gives CDR1 SGHTA, CDR2 FQGTGA. The V end was cut by 5 bases, the J end by 1 base, with 11 bases between.

For this clone: The sample carries other DNA sequences with the same CDR3. Here the CDR3 reads CASSPSSYNSPLHF. CDR3 DNA sequence: TGTGCCAGCTCACCCAGCTCCTATAATTCACCCCTCCACTTT. This sequence joins TRBV18 and TRBJ1-6; D unresolved. The germline V gene encodes CDR1 KGHSH and CDR2 LQKENI. V dropped 3 bases and J dropped 0 bases, with 3 bases sitting between them. The CDR3 loop spans 14 amino acids.

Within the sample, this clone is medium-sized (0.01 to 0.1%). The chain recombines TRBV18 with TRBJ1-6; 8 positions agree with TRBD1. There are 17 residues in the CDR3. Trimming took 3 bases from V and 10 from J; bases not matched to a gene: 14. Germline CDR1 is KGHSH and CDR2 is LQKENI. CDR3 nucleotide sequence: TGTGCCAGCTCACCCAGCGACAGGGGAAAGGTGCGGTCACCCCTCCACTTT. It translates to CASSPSDRGKVRSPLHF.

The chain uses TRBV30 and TRBJ1-5, with 8 bases lining up with TRBD1. The V segment lost 2 bases and the J segment 2 bases; nucleotides outside the gene matches: 8. CDR3 length equals 16 residues. Per the germline V gene, CDR1 is GTSNPN and CDR2 is SVGIG (reference sequence). The CDR3 loop reads CAWSISGGAGNQPQHF. For the CDR3, the DNA is TGTGCCTGGAGTATTTCAGGGGGCGCGGGCAATCAGCCCCAGCATTTT.

Remarks on this clone: Other DNA sequences in this specimen translate into the identical CDR3. The V gene is TRBV2, the J gene TRBJ2-3; 13 nucleotides align to TRBD2. CDR3 size: 16 residues. Losses at the gene ends were 5 bases for V and 2 bases for J; bases not matched to a gene: 4. Germline V CDR1 and CDR2: SNHLY, FYNNEI. As DNA, the CDR3 is TGTGCCAGCAGTCTTACTAGCGGGAGGGACACAGATACGCAGTATTTT. Encoded protein: CASSLTSGRDTDTQYF.

The chain uses TRBV18 and TRBJ1-6; D perhaps matches TRBD1 (5 bases). Trimming shortened V by 3 bases and J by 5 bases, and 14 bases separated the two germline ends. Germline values: CDR1 KGHSH, CDR2 LQKENI. The CDR3 length is 16 residues. As DNA, the CDR3 is TGTGCCAGCTCACCTGGGACTCCGGTGGATAATTCACCCCTCCACTTT. Translating gives CASSPGTPVDNSPLHF. The full variable domain, rest sourced from reference TRBV18 and TRBJ1-6, is NAGVMQNPRHLVRRRGQEARLRCSPMKGHSHVYWYRQLPEEGLKFMVYLQKENIIDESGMPKERFSAEFPKEGPSILRIQQVVRGDSAAYFCASSPGTPVDNSPLHFGNGTRLTVT.

This clone appeared once. Distinct nucleotide sequences in the sample also encode this CDR3. This rearrangement joins TRBV5-1 to TRBJ2-3; TRBD1 agrees at 7 bases. CDR3 length equals 13 residues. J lost 6 bases, V lost 2 bases, and 3 bases had no gene match. Looked up from germline, CDR1 is SGHRS and CDR2 is YFSETQ. In nucleotides, the CDR3 is TGCGCCAGCAGCTTAGGGGGCGCGGATACGCAGTATTTT. Translating gives CASSLGGADTQYF.

The chain combines TRBV6-1 with TRBJ1-2; possibly TRBD1 for D (5 bases). The CDR3 length is 15 residues. Germline CDR1 and CDR2: MNHNS and SASEGT. Trimming removed 1 base from V and 1 base from J, with 10 bases in between. The CDR3 bases are TGTGCCAGCAGTGAAGTTGGGACGGTTAACTATGGCTACACCTTC. Encoded protein: CASSEVGTVNYGYTF.

V and J are TRBV7-9 and TRBJ2-5; TRBD2 agrees at 14 bases. This CDR3 has 15 amino acids. With 4 bases clipped from V and 4 bases from J, the junction kept 2 bases outside the gene matches. Germline-derived CDR1 and CDR2 are SEHNR and FQNEAQ (reference sequence). For the CDR3, the DNA is TGTGCCAGCAGCTCTGGACTAGCGGGGGGAGAGACCCAGTACTTC. It translates to CASSSGLAGGETQYF.

V and J are TRBV11-2 and TRBJ2-5; no clear D gene. The germline V and J ends were trimmed by 0 bases and 5 bases, with 4 bases remaining between them. Looked up from germline, CDR1 is SGHAT and CDR2 is FQNNGV. The CDR3 sequence is 12 residues long. CDR3 sequence reads: CASSLEVETQYF. CDR3 sequence (DNA): TGTGCCAGCAGCTTAGAAGTGGAGACCCAGTACTTC.

Remarks on this clone: The identical CDR3 is also encoded by other nucleotide sequences in the sample. V usage is TRBV10-3 and J usage is TRBJ2-3, with D hard to call. V was shortened by 9 bases and J by 0 bases, with 4 bases between the two germline ends. The V gene's germline CDR1 is ENHRY and CDR2 SYGVKD. The CDR3 contains 11 residues. The CDR3 DNA is TGTGCCATAGCAAGCACAGATACGCAGTATTTT. Translation: CAIASTDTQYF.